This T cell receptor (beta chain) was sequenced in a study of blood T cells in healthy people across ages. A remark on this clonotype: As yet, its antigen is unknown.

A sample-barcoded 5' primer and a J-beta primer mix were used in a second PCR of about 7 to 12 cycles. TCRdb reanalysed the 5' RACE reads using MiXCR and keeps one entry per CDR3 protein. The data hold roughly 800,000 distinct CDR3 sequences, with 58% observed a single time. The CDR3 spans 13 residues. In germline, CDR1 is KGHSH, CDR2 LQKENI. Germline trimming cut 3 bases from V and 8 bases from J; bases unmatched to any gene: 0. Study outcomes and limitations: Among long-lived donors, naive CD4+ cells were more numerous and diversity higher than in aged donors.

Aged roughly 6 to 90, donors were systemically healthy Caucasians from Russia. This clonotype was sampled from a man aged 30-40 years in good health. This chain joins TRBV18 and TRBJ1-6; 8 positions match TRBD1. Source material: blood. DNA for the CDR3: TGTGCCAGCTCACCGGACAGGGATTCACCCCTCCACTTT. This encodes CASSPDRDSPLHF.